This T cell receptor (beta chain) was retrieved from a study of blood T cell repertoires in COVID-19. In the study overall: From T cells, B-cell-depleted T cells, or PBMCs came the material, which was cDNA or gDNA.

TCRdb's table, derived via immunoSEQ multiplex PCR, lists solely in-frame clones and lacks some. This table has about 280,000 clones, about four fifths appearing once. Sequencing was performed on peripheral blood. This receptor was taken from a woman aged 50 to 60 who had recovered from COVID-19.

The CDR3 reads CASTPLVSSYNEQFF. The CDR3 DNA is TGTGCCAGCACCCCGTTGGTTAGCTCCTACAATGAGCAGTTCTTC. The rearrangement joins TRBV6-2 or TRBV6-3 to TRBJ2-1, with D unresolved. Germline CDR1 reads MNHEY; CDR2 reads SVGEGT. Trimming shortened V by 7 bases and J by 0 bases, and 13 bases separated the two germline ends. The CDR3 spans 15 residues.